This T cell receptor (beta chain) was retrieved from a study of vaccination and CD4 T cells after COVID-19. A note on this clonotype: Its antigen is not identified.

Sequence data for DNA of cultured CD4+ T cells were generated by the Oncomine TCR Beta short-read assay. TCRdb reprocessed the PCR reads with MiXCR, giving one entry per CDR3 protein. Of some 7,700 distinct CDR3 sequences in the sample, less than 60% were seen once. Trimming removed 2 bases from V and 2 bases from J, with 10 bases in between. The CDR3 is 15 residues long. Germline V gene lookup returns CDR1 SGHTA and CDR2 FQGNSA. Study-wide points: With convalescent patients, a median 86.3% of reactive clones emerged solely after vaccination.

The treatment here: approximately 9-day PBMC culture with coronavirus spike peptide pools or control peptides (ViraFEST assay). According to the study, CD4+ T cells from the unexposed donor were gathered ahead of the COVID-19 pandemic (2011-2018). The gene calls are TRBV7-2 and TRBJ1-5; a weak D match, TRBD1 (6 bases). The specimen sequenced was CD4+ T cells from blood, cultured in vitro. The sequence came from a human donor in good health. For the CDR3, the DNA is TGTGCCAGCAGCTTACAGCAGGGGCGCAATCAGCCCCAGCATTTT. Protein sequence: CASSLQQGRNQPQHF. Complete variable domain (other parts from reference TRBV7-2 and TRBJ1-5): GAGVSQSPSNKVTEKGKDVELRCDPISGHTALYWYRQSLGQGLEFLIYFQGNSAPDKSGLPSDRFSAERTGGSVSTLTIQRTQQEDSAVYLCASSLQQGRNQPQHFGDGTRLSIL.